This T cell receptor (beta chain) originates from a study of blood T cells in healthy people across ages. Study outcomes and limitations: Without sorted subsets, naive and antigen-experienced compartments could not be conclusively compared. Estimates based on one million T cells were treated as lower bounds.

This clonotype was counted a few times. Its antigen is unidentified. The V end was cut by 0 bases, the J end by 4 bases, with 19 bases between. Per the germline V gene, CDR1 is DFQATT and CDR2 is SNEGSKA (reference sequence). The CDR3 spans 17 residues. Healthy Caucasian individuals from Russia aged 6 to 90 served as donors. PCR was performed a second time for about 7 to 12 cycles using a sample-barcoded 5' primer and a J-beta primer mix. TCRdb re-derived calls from the 5' RACE reads in MiXCR, one entry per CDR3 protein. The sample has some 710,000 distinct CDR3 sequences, 46% seen once. The source material was blood. The TCR originated in a man aged 80 or over in good health. The J gene is TRBJ1-5, the V gene TRBV20-1, with D possibly matching TRBD1 (6 bases). Here the CDR3 reads CSARDPTPGRGNQPQHF. The CDR3 nucleotides read TGCAGTGCTAGAGACCCTACCCCGGGCAGGGGAAATCAGCCCCAGCATTTT.